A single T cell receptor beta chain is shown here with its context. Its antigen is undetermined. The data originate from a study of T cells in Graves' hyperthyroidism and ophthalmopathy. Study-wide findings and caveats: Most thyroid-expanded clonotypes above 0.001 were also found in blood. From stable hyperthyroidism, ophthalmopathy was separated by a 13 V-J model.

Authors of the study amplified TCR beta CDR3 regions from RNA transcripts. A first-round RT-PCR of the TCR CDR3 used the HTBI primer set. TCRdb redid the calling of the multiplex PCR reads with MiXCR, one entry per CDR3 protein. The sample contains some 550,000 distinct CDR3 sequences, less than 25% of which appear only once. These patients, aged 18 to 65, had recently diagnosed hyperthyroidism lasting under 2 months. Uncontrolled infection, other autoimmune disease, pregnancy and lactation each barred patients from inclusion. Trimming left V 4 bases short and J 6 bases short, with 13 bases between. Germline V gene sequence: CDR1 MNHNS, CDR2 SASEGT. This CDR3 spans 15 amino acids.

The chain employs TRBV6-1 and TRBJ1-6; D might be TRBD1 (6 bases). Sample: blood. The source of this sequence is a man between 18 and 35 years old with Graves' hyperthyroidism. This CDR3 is CASSGRGLSNSPLHF. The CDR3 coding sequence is TGTGCCAGCAGTGGCAGGGGTCTGAGTAATTCACCCCTCCACTTT.